What follows are 28 T cell receptor beta chains derived from one specimen sequenced in a study of tumor-infiltrating lymphocytes in primary liver carcinoma. Starting material of approximately 500 ng total RNA yielded TCR beta cDNA via a constant-region primer. Investigators got TCR beta libraries out of three nested multiplex PCR rounds, done with slightly modified ARM-PCR. Running 9 to 11 cycles apiece, the first two PCR rounds relied on TRBV1-TRBV30 forward primers together with a C-beta reverse primer. TCRdb itself ran the multiplex PCR reads through MiXCR, one entry per CDR3 protein. Here the sample spans approximately 45,000 distinct CDR3 sequences, more than 70% being singletons. Each 20-30 mg portion of unsorted bulk tissue served as the source for co-extraction of RNA and DNA. Sequencing was performed on tumor-adjacent normal liver tissue. The origin of the receptors is a woman aged 30 to 39 with primary liver carcinoma and hepatitis B virus infection.

This clonotype showed up many times. J is TRBJ1-3 and V is TRBV7-9, with TRBD1 matching over 10 bases. Germline CDR1 reads SEHNR; CDR2 reads FQNEAQ (reference sequence). The CDR3 loop spans 15 amino acids. V was clipped by 1 base and J by 7 bases; unmatched bases: 4. CDR3 loop: CASSLVGTGDNTIYF. CDR3 bases: TGTGCCAGCAGCTTAGTAGGGACAGGGGATAACACCATATATTTT. Using reference TRBV7-9 and TRBJ1-3 for the parts outside the CDR3, the full variable domain is DTGVSQNPRHKITKRGQNVTFRCDPISEHNRLYWYRQTLGQGPEFLTYFQNEAQLEKSRLLSDRFSAERPKGSFSTLEIQRTEQGDSAMYLCASSLVGTGDNTIYFGEGSWLTVV.

This clonotype appeared a single time. Germline and junction disagree at one end, which may indicate a read error. The chain uses TRBV6-2 or TRBV6-3 and TRBJ1-2; TRBD1 matches at 9 bases. The CDR3 length is 15 residues. The germline CDR1 and CDR2 sequences are MNHEY and SVGEGT. The CDR3 here is CASSLPGQGNYGYTF. CDR3 coding DNA: TGCGCCAGCAGCCTCCCGGGACAGGGTAACTATGGCTACACCTTC.

Turning to this clonotype: At one end, the junction sequence differs from germline, possibly due to a read error. The chain uses TRBV5-6 and TRBJ1-3, with 7 nucleotides matching TRBD1. The CDR3 runs to 15 residues. CDR1 is SGHDT and CDR2 is YYEEEE in the germline V gene. CDR3 sequence reads: CASSAVTGSGNTIYF. CDR3 nucleotides: TGTGCCAGCAGCGCCGTGACAGGGTCTGGGAACACCATATATTTT.

This clonotype has a count of ten or more. The rearrangement links TRBV14 to TRBJ1-5; D is perhaps TRBD1 (6 bases). CDR1 SGHDN and CDR2 FVKESK come from the germline V gene. The CDR3 loop spans 14 amino acids. Trimming shortened V by 1 base and J by 4 bases, and 8 bases separated the two germline ends. The CDR3 loop reads CASSQGGPNQPQHF. For the CDR3, the DNA is TGTGCCAGCAGCCAAGGGGGGCCTAATCAGCCCCAGCATTTT.

Note on this clonotype: The junction shows a germline mismatch at one end, possibly a read error. This chain connects TRBV11-2 to TRBJ2-1; the D gene could be TRBD1 or TRBD2 (5 bases each). CDR1 and CDR2 (germline): SGHAT, FQNNGV. The CDR3 is made up of 15 amino acids. CDR3 in amino acids: CASSSDLGTYNELFF. CDR3 DNA sequence: TGTGCTAGCAGCTCAGATCTGGGGACCTACAATGAGCTGTTCTTC.

Comments on this clonotype: Mismatch with germline at one junction end may stem from a read error. The rearrangement links TRBV11-2 to TRBJ2-3, with D tentatively TRBD2 (5 bases). Germline CDR1 reads SGHAT; CDR2 reads FQNNGV. The CDR3 loop spans 17 amino acids. The CDR3 region has the DNA TGTGCCAGCAGCCATCGAGGGAGCGCGAGCCTCGCAGATACGCAATATTTT. This encodes CASSHRGSASLADTQYF.

Details on this clonotype: This clone may be a read error of a much larger clone one base away. This chain joins TRBV4-1 and TRBJ2-7; possible D gene TRBD2, 5 bases. CDR1 MGHRA and CDR2 YSYEKL come from the germline V gene. The CDR3 spans 15 residues. The CDR3 bases are TGCGCCAGCAGGCAAGATAGGTCGGGGTCCTACGAGCAGCACTTC. Its protein is CASRQDRSGSYEQHF.

This clonotype is large (0.1 to 1%) by share. The chain is built from TRBV11-2 and TRBJ2-1; maybe TRBD1 (5 bases). V was pared by 3 bases and J by 0 bases, with 12 bases between. The CDR3 sequence is 16 residues long. From germline, CDR1 is SGHAT and CDR2 FQNNGV. CDR3 protein: CASSFQGYSSYNEQFF. The CDR3, as DNA: TGTGCCAGCAGCTTTCAGGGCTACTCCTCCTACAATGAGCAGTTCTTC.

In regard to this clonotype: Here the CDR3 omits its conserved ending phenylalanine or tryptophan, so a read error is the likely source. CDR3 nucleotides: TGCGCCAGCAGCCCATCCAGGGAGATCGCTGGTTACACCTTA. Residues: CASSPSREIAGYTL. This chain connects TRBV4-3 to TRBJ1-2, with D tentatively TRBD1 (5 bases). This CDR3 is 14 amino acids long. V was pared by 4 bases and J by 11 bases, with 20 bases between. Germline values: CDR1 LGHNA, CDR2 YSLEER.

About this clonotype itself: Relative to the germline gene, one junction end is altered; a read error may explain this. V is TRBV5-5 and J is TRBJ1-1; D is undetermined. The CDR3 is made up of 13 amino acids. Germline CDR1 is SGHKS and CDR2 is YYEKEE (reference sequence). In nucleotides, the CDR3 is TGTGCCAACAGCCTGGACGGGAACACTGAAGCTCTCTTT. This encodes CANSLDGNTEALF.

The chain is built from TRBV11-2 and TRBJ2-6; D is possibly TRBD2 (6 bases). The V gene lost 6 bases and the J gene lost 16 bases, with 13 bases spanning the gap. The CDR3 spans 11 residues. The V gene's germline CDR1 is SGHAT and CDR2 FQNNGV. In DNA form, the CDR3 reads TGTGCCAGCAGAAACTGGGGGGTTCTGACTTTC. Residues: CASRNWGVLTF.

The J gene is TRBJ1-5, the V gene TRBV20-1; D uncertain. CDR1 DFQATT and CDR2 SNEGSKA come from the germline V gene (reference sequence). CDR3 size: 14 residues. Trimming left V 3 bases short and J 0 bases short, with 9 bases between. In DNA form, the CDR3 reads TGCAGTGCTAGGTCGCTAGGTAGCAATCAGCCCCAGCATTTT. Translating gives CSARSLGSNQPQHF.

Of note for this clonotype: Germline and junction disagree at one end, which may indicate a read error. The V and J genes are TRBV30 and TRBJ2-5; the D call may be TRBD1 or TRBD2 (5 bases each). Germline lookup yields CDR1 GTSNPN and CDR2 SVGIG (reference sequence). The CDR3 is made up of 12 amino acids. CDR3 sequence reads: CAWSSGQETQCF. In nucleotides, the CDR3 is TGTGCCTGGAGCTCGGGGCAGGAGACCCAGTGCTTT.

This clonotype appeared a few times. The chain combines TRBV5-4 with TRBJ1-6, with D possibly TRBD1 on 5 matching bases. This CDR3 has 15 residues. Trimming cost V 4 bases and J 5 bases, with 13 bases left between them. Looked up from germline, CDR1 is SGHNT and CDR2 is YYREEE (reference sequence). The DNA for the CDR3 is TGTGCCAGCAGCCCAAGGGCGGGGGATAATTCACCCCTCCACTTT. It specifies CASSPRAGDNSPLHF.

On this clonotype: In this CDR3 the conserved last residue, phenylalanine or tryptophan, is missing, so a read error is likely. The rearrangement joins TRBV6-6 to TRBJ2-1, with a tentative D call TRBD2 (5 bases). The CDR3 consists of 12 residues. The V gene's germline CDR1 is MNHNY and CDR2 SVGAGI (reference sequence). CDR3 DNA: TGTACCAGCGGTTACGAAGCCAATGAGCAGTTCGTC. Amino acids: CTSGYEANEQFV.

About this clonotype: An end of the junction does not agree with germline; a read error may underlie this. The V call is TRBV28, the J call TRBJ2-6, with TRBD2 as a possible D gene (6 bases). Germline loops: CDR1 MDHEN, CDR2 SYDVKM. This CDR3 is 18 amino acids long. CDR3 nucleotide sequence: TGTGCCAGCAGTTTCACCCGGCAGCTGGGCCGCGGGGTCAACGTCCTGACTTTC. It translates to CASSFTRQLGRGVNVLTF.

The J gene is TRBJ2-5, the V gene TRBV12-3 or TRBV12-4; a weak D match, TRBD2 (5 bases). The CDR3 runs 13 residues. V lost 9 bases to trimming and J lost 1 base, with 12 bases between them. CDR3 amino acids: CASYPDSQETQYF. CDR3 coding DNA: TGTGCCAGTTACCCGGACTCCCAAGAGACCCAGTACTTC.

As concerns this clonotype: Mismatch with germline at one junction end may stem from a read error. The V call is TRBV6-1, the J call TRBJ2-1; 9 nucleotides agree with TRBD2. CDR1 and CDR2 from the germline V gene are MNHNS and SASEGT. This CDR3 has 16 amino acids. CDR3 DNA: TGTGGCAGCAGTAAAGACGGCGGGAGGGGGAACAATGAGCAGTTCTTC. Protein product: CGSSKDGGRGNNEQFF.

J is TRBJ2-3 and V is TRBV6-5, with TRBD2 matching 7 bases. The J segment lost 5 bases and the V segment lost 10 bases, leaving 18 bases of the junction unmatched. This CDR3 region has 16 residues. CDR1 is MNHEY, CDR2 SVGAGI, per germline. DNA of the CDR3: TGTGCCAATAGCTATGGTCCAAGGGAGGGCCAAGATACGCAGTATTTT. Its protein is CANSYGPREGQDTQYF.

Regarding this clonotype: It is unclear where the CDR3 begins or ends on the DNA, so no DNA is shown, and the CDR3 is as TCRdb lists it. The CDR3 reads CASSLGFGAGAVSTDTQYF. The chain carries TRBV11-3 and TRBJ2-3; whether TRBD2, the table's D call, matches the DNA was not checked. Germline-derived CDR1 and CDR2 are SGHNT and YENEEA. The CDR3 numbers 19 amino acids, ends counted.

The chain carries TRBV18 and TRBJ1-6; 8 bases match TRBD1. The CDR3 spans 13 residues. The V segment lost 8 bases and the J segment 9 bases; nucleotides outside the gene matches: 6. The germline gives CDR1 KGHSH, CDR2 LQKENI. Here the CDR3 reads CASRTGRGSPLHF. The CDR3 DNA sequence: TGTGCCAGCCGGACAGGGCGAGGTTCACCCCTCCACTTT. Complete variable domain (other parts from reference TRBV18 and TRBJ1-6): NAGVMQNPRHLVRRRGQEARLRCSPMKGHSHVYWYRQLPEEGLKFMVYLQKENIIDESGMPKERFSAEFPKEGPSILRIQQVVRGDSAAYFCASRTGRGSPLHFGNGTRLTVT.

Concerning this clonotype itself: At one end, the junction sequence differs from germline, possibly due to a read error. The chain is built from TRBV12-3 or TRBV12-4 and TRBJ1-1, with D uncertain. This CDR3 contains 14 residues. The DNA of the CDR3 is TGTACCAGCAGTTTCGGGCGGACCAACACTGAAGCTTTCTTT. Protein sequence: CTSSFGRTNTEAFF.

As regards this clonotype: The conserved phenylalanine or tryptophan is not found at the CDR3 terminus, so this likely reflects a read error. The DNA is omitted, as the CDR3 cannot be located on it reliably, and the CDR3 follows TCRdb's listing. The genes are TRBV11-2 and TRBJ1-2; the D segment call TRBD1 is taken from the table without a DNA check. The germline CDR1 and CDR2 sequences are SGHAT and FQNNGV. The CDR3 sequence runs 15 residues, both termini included. CDR3 amino acids: CASSCRGRGDYGYTS.

There are many counts of this clonotype. V and J are TRBV28 and TRBJ1-6; D is perhaps TRBD1 (6 bases). The germline CDR1 and CDR2 sequences are MDHEN and SYDVKM. The CDR3 runs 11 residues. V shed 9 bases and J shed 12 bases, with 12 bases lying between them. The DNA of the CDR3 is TGTGCCAGTTCACAGGGCGTACCCCTCCACTTT. As protein: CASSQGVPLHF.

With respect to this clonotype: Sequence at one end of the junction differs from germline and may be a read error. The J gene is TRBJ2-3, the V gene TRBV5-6, with 7 bases lining up with TRBD1. The germline gives CDR1 SGHDT, CDR2 YYEEEE. The CDR3 runs to 16 residues. CDR3 in DNA: TGTGCCAGCAGCTGGACCGGGACAGTGAGCACATATACGCAGTATTTT. The encoded protein is CASSWTGTVSTYTQYF.

V usage is TRBV11-2 and J usage is TRBJ2-5; D not resolved. Trimming removed 0 bases from V and 6 bases from J, with 11 bases in between. Per germline, CDR1 SGHAT and CDR2 FQNNGV. The CDR3 extends over 14 amino acids. The DNA of the CDR3 is TGTGCCAGCAGCTTAGATCAGGTCGTGAAGACCCAGTACTTC. The encoded protein is CASSLDQVVKTQYF.

At least ten counts were recorded for this clonotype. V and J are TRBV7-8 and TRBJ1-4, with D uncertain. Germline CDR1 reads SGHVS; CDR2 reads FQNEAQ. The CDR3 has 15 residues. The V end lost 1 base, the J end lost 7 bases, and 13 bases lay between the germline ends. The DNA for the CDR3 is TGTGCCAGCAGCTTAGGTCCAGGCAACCTTGAAAAACTGTTTTTT. Translated, it gives CASSLGPGNLEKLFF.

Regarding this clonotype: The conserved phenylalanine or tryptophan is not found at the CDR3 terminus, so this likely reflects a read error. The DNA is left out, because the CDR3 cannot be placed on it with certainty; the CDR3 is given as TCRdb lists it. This chain connects TRBV11-2 to TRBJ1-2; TRBD1 was called by the table and not checked on the DNA. The CDR3 contains 14 residues when both ends are counted. Germline V gene sequence: CDR1 SGHAT, CDR2 FQNNGV. This CDR3 reads CASSPGGTVVGCAI.